The 14 T cell receptor beta chains below all came from one sample that was sequenced in a study of neurological immune-mediated disorders (dated by TCRdb to between 2018 and 2021). Receptor amplification or capture employed 5' RACE. Sequencing was carried out with an Illumina HiSeq 2500. Clones were called with MiXCR by TCRdb after fastp trimmed the public reads at Q25, and only in-frame beta chains were retained. Identical CDR3 proteins give one entry, which carries the most common genes and DNA. This sample has 50,000 to 60,000 distinct CDR3 sequences in its table, and around 16% of those were observed once. The ten largest clones add up to 4% to 5.5% of the sample. The sequencing sample was made of PBMCs. Receptor source: a man in his sixties in good health.

The sample holds many counts of this clonotype. The CDR3 DNA reads as TGTGCCAGCAGGGCAGGAAATCAGCCCCAGCATTTT. Its translation is CASRAGNQPQHF. V is TRBV28 and J is TRBJ1-5, with D unresolved. Germline CDR1 is MDHEN and CDR2 is SYDVKM. This CDR3 contains 12 residues. V dropped 6 bases and J dropped 4 bases, with 7 bases sitting between them.

The chain recombines TRBV6-5 with TRBJ2-7; no reliable D call. Germline-derived CDR1 and CDR2 are MNHEY and SVGAGI. Trimming removed 10 bases from V and 5 bases from J, with 21 bases in between. The CDR3 covers 14 residues. The CDR3 nucleotides read TGTGCCACCATAAGTCCCGGCGCGTGGGACGAGCAGTACTTC. Residues: CATISPGAWDEQYF.

This clonotype was counted between two and nine times. The chain is built from TRBV5-1 and TRBJ2-6; no clear D gene. Germline assignment: CDR1 SGHRS and CDR2 YFSETQ. The CDR3 covers 15 residues. Trimming pared 2 bases from V and 0 bases from J, leaving 6 bases between. As DNA, the CDR3 is TGCGCCAGCAGCTTTGACGTCTCTGGGGCCAACGTCCTGACTTTC. This encodes CASSFDVSGANVLTF.

The table lists this clonotype with many counts. The V call is TRBV6-5, the J call TRBJ2-2; D ambiguous. This CDR3 is 13 amino acids long. V dropped 0 bases and J dropped 6 bases, with 5 bases sitting between them. Per germline, CDR1 MNHEY and CDR2 SVGAGI. The CDR3: CASSYSIAGELFF. CDR3 bases: TGTGCCAGCAGTTACTCAATAGCCGGGGAGCTGTTTTTT.

This clonotype was seen many times. J is TRBJ2-2 and V is TRBV3-1; D gene unclear. Germline-derived CDR1 and CDR2 are LGHDT and YNNKEL (reference sequence). The CDR3 loop spans 15 amino acids. The V end lost 0 bases, the J end lost 4 bases, and 9 bases lay between the germline ends. The CDR3 DNA is TGTGCCAGCAGCCAAGAACGTCTCTTCACCGGGGAGCTGTTTTTT. Translating gives CASSQERLFTGELFF.

This clonotype occurred a few times. This chain uses TRBV4-2 with TRBJ2-7; TRBD1 agrees at 7 bases. Germline-derived CDR1 and CDR2 are LGHNA and YNFKEQ. J gave up 3 bases and V 4 bases, and 6 bases lay outside the gene matches. CDR3 length: 14 residues. The CDR3: CASSPQGRGYEQYF. CDR3 DNA sequence: TGTGCCAGCAGCCCACAGGGGAGAGGCTACGAGCAGTACTTC.

This clonotype has a count of ten or more. Sequence at one end of the junction differs from germline and may be a read error. J is TRBJ1-1 and V is TRBV7-2, with TRBD1 as a possible D gene (5 bases). The CDR3 has 14 amino acids. The germline V gene has CDR1 SGHTA and CDR2 FQGNSA. Here the CDR3 DNA reads TGTGCCAGCAGCTCCCGATCAGGGAACGCTGAAGCTTTCTTT. Protein sequence: CASSSRSGNAEAFF.

At least ten counts were recorded for this clonotype. The rearrangement uses TRBV6-4 and TRBJ2-1; D may be TRBD2 (6 bases). This CDR3 is 16 amino acids long. The germline gives CDR1 MRHNA, CDR2 SNTAGT. Between the trimmed V and J ends, which lost 6 bases and 7 bases, there was a span of 22 bases. In nucleotides, the CDR3 is TGTGCCAGCAGCCCCTCAGTCTGGGGGGTTGATAATGAGCAGTTCTTC. This translates into CASSPSVWGVDNEQFF.

This clonotype was seen repeatedly, ten times or more. CDR3 loop: CASSLGGTSSYNEQFF. The CDR3 nucleotides are TGCGCCAGCAGCCTGGGCGGGACTAGCAGCTACAATGAGCAGTTCTTC. The V and J genes are TRBV5-1 and TRBJ2-1; TRBD2 agrees at 9 bases. CDR1 and CDR2 (germline): SGHRS, YFSETQ. The CDR3 contains 16 residues. V lost 4 bases to trimming and J lost 3 bases; unmatched junction nucleotides: 8.

This clonotype was seen repeatedly, ten times or more. The chain links TRBV3-1 to TRBJ2-2; D tentatively fits TRBD1 or TRBD2 (5 bases each). V gave up 2 bases and J gave up 4 bases, with 14 bases separating them. The CDR3 spans 16 residues. CDR1 is LGHDT, CDR2 YNNKEL, per germline (reference sequence). CDR3 loop: CASSQYTGTLTGELFF. As DNA, the CDR3 is TGTGCCAGCAGCCAATACACCGGGACCCTCACCGGGGAGCTGTTTTTT.

This clonotype was picked up many times. DNA for the CDR3: TGTGCCAGCAGCTTCAGCGTGAACACTGAAGCTTTCTTT. Protein sequence: CASSFSVNTEAFF. The gene calls are TRBV7-9 and TRBJ1-1; D call uncertain. V was shortened by 3 bases and J by 0 bases, with 5 bases between the two germline ends. Germline loops: CDR1 SEHNR, CDR2 FQNEAQ (reference sequence). The CDR3 is 13 residues long. Drawing the rest from reference TRBV7-9 and TRBJ1-1, the complete variable domain is DTGVSQNPRHKITKRGQNVTFRCDPISEHNRLYWYRQTLGQGPEFLTYFQNEAQLEKSRLLSDRFSAERPKGSFSTLEIQRTEQGDSAMYLCASSFSVNTEAFFGQGTRLTVV.

The chain couples TRBV5-1 to TRBJ2-7; weak D call: TRBD2 (5 bases). This CDR3 region has 15 residues. Germline loops: CDR1 SGHRS, CDR2 YFSETQ. V lost 4 bases to trimming and J lost 0 bases, with 14 bases between them. Written as DNA, the CDR3 is TGCGCCAGCAGCAATGGCGGGTCGAGCTCCTACGAGCAGTACTTC. As protein: CASSNGGSSSYEQYF.

This clonotype was detected ten times or more. V and J are TRBV20-1 and TRBJ2-3; 14 positions agree with TRBD2. Germline CDR1 and CDR2: DFQATT and SNEGSKA (reference sequence). This CDR3 is built from 15 residues. After removal of 3 bases from V and 5 bases from J, the junction contained 4 bases not matched to a gene. This chain's CDR3 is CSARGLAGVQDTQYF. The CDR3 nucleotides are TGCAGTGCTAGGGGACTAGCGGGAGTCCAAGATACGCAGTATTTT.

The chain has TRBV20-1 and TRBJ1-5; 8 nucleotides align to TRBD1. The CDR3 loop spans 14 amino acids. Trimming at V came to 6 bases and at J to 0 bases, leaving 4 bases not matched to a gene. Per the germline V gene, CDR1 is DFQATT and CDR2 is SNEGSKA (reference sequence). CDR3 DNA: TGCAGTGCGCCGACAGGGGATAGCAATCAGCCCCAGCATTTT. Translated: CSAPTGDSNQPQHF.